The subject of this entry is one T cell receptor beta chain. The target antigen is unknown. The sample belongs to a study of shared clonotypes between healthy human individuals. Study-wide results and limits: Measured sharing among donors was expected to vary with sequencing depth.

Original processing methods: ImmunoSEQ sequences covered only the junction and lacked quality scores; filtering therefore differed. TCRdb keeps only in-frame clones here, not all; method: immunoSEQ multiplex PCR. The D gene and trimming were derived from the DNA, and the V and J assignments and clone size from that table. The sample consists of some 2,100,000 clones, about 94% of them appearing once. This sequence was found in a young man in good health. Source material: naive CD4+ T cells sorted from blood. The subset here: CD45RA+ positively selected.

Here the CDR3 DNA reads TGTGCCAGCGACCGGCAGGGGTACACCGGGGAGCTGTTTTTT. This gives the protein CASDRQGYTGELFF. This sequence joins TRBV7-9 and TRBJ2-2, with TRBD1 as a possible D gene (6 bases). CDR1 and CDR2 from the germline V gene are SEHNR and FQNEAQ (reference sequence). Trimming shortened V by 8 bases and J by 3 bases, and 13 bases separated the two germline ends. The CDR3 covers 14 residues.